What follows are 2 T cell receptor beta chains derived from one specimen sequenced in a study of blood T cell repertoires in COVID-19. Using immunoSEQ multiplex PCR, the repertoire was profiled, and TCRdb retains in-frame clones only, with some absent. Of 250,000 to 350,000 clones listed, 90% are singletons. Sequencing was performed on PBMCs or T cells enriched from blood (not recorded which). These receptors were obtained from a man between 60 and 75 years old who had recovered from COVID-19.

The rearrangement links TRBV7-2 to TRBJ1-3; D gene ambiguous. The germline V and J ends were trimmed by 5 bases and 1 base, with 15 bases remaining between them. CDR1 and CDR2 from the germline V gene are SGHTA and FQGNSA. CDR3 length: 16 residues. The CDR3 coding sequence is TGTGCCAGCAGCCTCCGCCAGGACTGGTCTGGAAACACCATATATTTT. Amino acid sequence: CASSLRQDWSGNTIYF.

V and J are TRBV19 and TRBJ2-7, with a tentative D call TRBD1 (6 bases). The CDR3 has 16 residues. The ends were cut back, 6 bases at V and 2 bases at J, with 20 bases in the middle. Germline values: CDR1 LNHDA, CDR2 SQIVND (reference sequence). The CDR3 spells CASSPFGQGLTYEQYF. The CDR3 nucleotides read TGTGCCAGTAGCCCCTTCGGGCAGGGGCTCACCTACGAGCAGTACTTC. Using reference TRBV19 and TRBJ2-7 for the parts outside the CDR3, the full variable domain is DGGITQSPKYLFRKEGQNVTLSCEQNLNHDAMYWYRQDPGQGLRLIYYSQIVNDFQKGDIAEGYSVSREKKESFPLTVTSAQKNPTAFYLCASSPFGQGLTYEQYFGPGTRLTVT.